A single TCR beta chain is shown here with its context. Its specificity is not known. In the naive CD8 group, cells lacked CD45RO and were positively selected for CCR7, so terminally differentiated effector memory CD45RA+ cells were left out. The material for each subset, its genomic DNA, was split evenly across several immunoSEQ plates. Clones were sequenced by immunoSEQ multiplex PCR, and TCRdb holds only the in-frame ones, with some missing. The repertoire holds around 1.9 million clones, with about 93% as singletons. This entry belongs to a study of shared clonotypes between healthy human individuals. Study-wide context: A donor's plate count was three for CD4 naive and three for CD4 memory; CD8 naive had two and CD8 memory one. General study results and limits: Larger estimated richness was generally recorded for naive subsets relative to memory subsets. Rarefaction indicated that sorted-subset sequencing remained incomplete although depth was large.

The CDR3 extends over 18 amino acids. Looked up from germline, CDR1 is SGHDT and CDR2 is YYEEEE. The J segment lost 0 bases and the V segment lost 4 bases, leaving 6 bases of the junction unmatched. The chain links TRBV5-6 to TRBJ2-6, with 11 positions matching TRBD2. The TCR was taken from a man in his late teens or twenties in good health. Some clones in this sample may be carry-over from other donors' samples. Sequences were obtained from naive CD8+ T cells from PBMCs. CDR3 region: CASSTPGTSGSGANVLTF. The CDR3 DNA follows: TGTGCCAGCAGCACTCCCGGGACTAGCGGCTCTGGGGCCAACGTCCTGACTTTC.